The source of this T cell receptor beta chain is a study of CD8 T cells in Susac syndrome. When the RNA was reverse transcribed, random hexamers were used with an input of roughly 0.45 to 1 ug. TCRdb redid the calling of the immunoSEQ multiplex PCR reads with MiXCR, one entry per CDR3 protein. The table lists some 260,000 distinct CDR3 sequences, 85% to 95% of them singletons, with around 0.07% in the top ten. CDR3 length equals 13 residues. The germline gives CDR1 DFQATT, CDR2 SNEGSKA (reference sequence). V shed 3 bases and J shed 8 bases, with 14 bases lying between them. The chain is built from TRBV20-1 and TRBJ2-1; unclear D gene. This TCR was sampled from a human donor with multiple sclerosis. The specimen was CD4+ T cells from PBMCs. The CDR3 nucleotides are TGCAGTGCTAGGGAGCGACTGATTGATGAGCAGTTCTTC. Its translation: CSARERLIDEQFF.